This T cell receptor (beta chain) was obtained from a study of blood T cell repertoires in COVID-19. The overall study: There were acute and convalescent COVID-19 samples, and they came from the United States, Italy and Spain. The analysed material was cDNA or gDNA that came from T cells, B-cell-depleted T cells, or PBMCs.

In the study's own analysis: Amplifying reference gene primers gave estimates of nucleated cell counts. Libraries were prepared by immunoSEQ multiplex PCR; TCRdb keeps only in-frame clonotypes and omits some of them. Clone size and V and J calls were adopted from that table, with D and trimming inferred from the DNA. The sample yields about 180,000 clones, about 85% seen once. Patients in Seattle were enrolled during active infection, then followed longitudinally. Source material: peripheral blood. The TCR sequence derives from a person between 65 and 79 years old with COVID-19, enrolled during active disease.

The CDR3 protein is CASSSYRARGTQYF. In DNA form, the CDR3 reads TGTGCCAGCAGTTCCTACAGGGCCCGAGGGACCCAGTACTTC. V usage is TRBV6-5 and J usage is TRBJ2-5; D may be TRBD1 (6 bases). This CDR3 is built from 14 residues. Trimming left V 4 bases short and J 7 bases short, with 16 bases between. The germline V gene encodes CDR1 MNHEY and CDR2 SVGAGI.